Following are 17 T cell receptor beta chains from one sample sequenced in a study of blood T cell repertoires in COVID-19 (dated by TCRdb to 2018 to 2021). The library was built by means of the immunoSEQ multiplex PCR assay. Imported from immuneACCESS, the table was reduced by TCRdb to in-frame sequences with V and J called. These copies leave out some clones; in studies compared against another copy, an unresolved V gene accounts for under half, and the cause of the remainder is not known. The sample table shows some 250,000 clones, and 80% to 90% are seen once. Jointly, the top ten make up approximately 9% of the sample. Sequences were obtained from PBMCs or T cells enriched from blood (not recorded which). The receptors here all came from a man aged 40-49 years who had recovered from COVID-19.

The chain couples TRBV2 to TRBJ2-1; the match to TRBD1 covers 7 bases. Trimming removed 6 bases from V and 4 bases from J; junction bases left unmatched: 9. Germline V CDR1 and CDR2: SNHLY, FYNNEI. The CDR3 totals 15 residues. CDR3 residues: CASSKQGLQYNEQFF. The CDR3 DNA follows: TGTGCCAGCAGCAAACAGGGGCTTCAATACAATGAGCAGTTCTTC.

J is TRBJ2-3 and V is TRBV10-3; maybe TRBD1 (7 bases). V gave up 8 bases and J gave up 0 bases, with 15 bases separating them. CDR1 is ENHRY, CDR2 SYGVKD, per germline. The CDR3 has 15 residues. CDR3 loop: CAIQGGGTSTDTQYF. In nucleotides, the CDR3 is TGTGCCATCCAGGGGGGCGGCACTAGCACAGATACGCAGTATTTT.

The chain joins TRBV11-2 to TRBJ2-2; perhaps TRBD1 as D (5 bases). The germline CDR1 and CDR2 sequences are SGHAT and FQNNGV. This CDR3 spans 13 amino acids. V lost 11 bases to trimming and J lost 3 bases, with 13 bases between them. CDR3 protein: CAGRGWDTGELFF. CDR3 bases: TGTGCCGGAAGGGGTTGGGACACCGGGGAGCTGTTTTTT.

There are a few counts of this clone. CDR3: CASSSEAFF. CDR3 nucleotides: TGTGCCAGCAGCTCAGAAGCTTTCTTT. J is TRBJ1-1 and V is TRBV11-3; D gene ambiguous. The CDR3 has 9 residues. The germline V and J ends were trimmed by 4 bases and 8 bases, with 2 bases remaining between them. CDR1 and CDR2 (germline): SGHNT, YENEEA.

V and J are TRBV10-3 and TRBJ2-7, with D unclear. The germline CDR1 and CDR2 sequences are ENHRY and SYGVKD. The V end was cut by 3 bases, the J end by 3 bases, with 12 bases between. The CDR3 is 14 amino acids. The CDR3 bases are TGTGCCATCAGTGATTCCCTCAAGAGCTACGAGCAGTACTTC. This translates into CAISDSLKSYEQYF.

This clone was seen just once. CDR3 nucleotides: TGTGCCAGTAGTACTCGGACAGGGGGCAAATACGAGCAGTACTTC. It is translated as CASSTRTGGKYEQYF. The rearrangement uses TRBV19 and TRBJ2-7, with 11 bases fitting TRBD1. The germline gives CDR1 LNHDA, CDR2 SQIVND (reference sequence). The trim removed 4 bases at V and 4 bases at J, leaving 6 bases unmatched. This CDR3 comprises 15 residues. Variable domain in full (rest from reference TRBV19 and TRBJ2-7): DGGITQSPKYLFRKEGQNVTLSCEQNLNHDAMYWYRQDPGQGLRLIYYSQIVNDFQKGDIAEGYSVSREKKESFPLTVTSAQKNPTAFYLCASSTRTGGKYEQYFGPGTRLTVT.

V is TRBV6-1 and J is TRBJ2-7, with D unresolved. This CDR3 has 12 amino acids. Germline V lookup: CDR1 MNHNS, CDR2 SASEGT. The V end lost 2 bases, the J end lost 4 bases, and 6 bases lay between the germline ends. The CDR3 DNA reads as TGTGCCAGCAGTGAAACAGTTTACGAGCAGTACTTC. Translation gives CASSETVYEQYF.

The rearrangement uses TRBV30 and TRBJ1-2, with 7 bases fitting TRBD1. The CDR3 consists of 13 residues. In germline, CDR1 is GTSNPN, CDR2 SVGIG (reference sequence). J was trimmed by 9 bases and V by 0 bases; bases with no gene match: 7. CDR3 region: CAWSVGQPTSYTF. CDR3 DNA: TGTGCCTGGAGTGTGGGACAGCCCACGAGCTACACCTTC.

V usage is TRBV5-1 and J usage is TRBJ2-5; D is uncertain. V lost 1 base, J lost 0 bases, and 10 bases lay in between. CDR1 and CDR2 from the germline V gene are SGHRS and YFSETQ. This CDR3 has 15 residues. In DNA form, the CDR3 reads TGCGCCAGCAGCTTGAGTCGTGACTACCAAGAGACCCAGTACTTC. It encodes CASSLSRDYQETQYF.

This sequence joins TRBV4-3 and TRBJ1-1, with a possible D match to TRBD1 (5 bases). Looked up from germline, CDR1 is LGHNA and CDR2 is YSLEER. The CDR3 totals 18 residues. Trimming left V 2 bases short and J 4 bases short, with 23 bases between. The CDR3 DNA follows: TGCGCCAGCAGCCAAACACATCCCTCGGGAGTTGGGGGCACTGAAGCTTTCTTT. The encoded protein is CASSQTHPSGVGGTEAFF.

The gene calls are TRBV5-1 and TRBJ2-3; 9 bases are a match to TRBD2. Germline assignment: CDR1 SGHRS and CDR2 YFSETQ. This CDR3 is built from 18 residues. V lost 3 bases to trimming and J lost 2 bases; unmatched junction nucleotides: 13. CDR3 loop: CASSSPRGSGGLTDTQYF. In DNA, the CDR3 is TGCGCCAGCAGCTCCCCCCGGGGTAGCGGGGGACTCACAGATACGCAGTATTTT.

V usage is TRBV4-2 and J usage is TRBJ2-3, with D hard to call. The CDR3 contains 16 residues. The V end was cut by 1 base, the J end by 6 bases, with 17 bases between. The germline gives CDR1 LGHNA, CDR2 YNFKEQ. The CDR3 loop is CASSQGVRPARDTQYF. CDR3 DNA: TGTGCCAGCAGCCAAGGTGTTCGTCCGGCGCGGGATACGCAGTATTTT.

The chain recombines TRBV19 with TRBJ1-5; the match to TRBD1 covers 7 bases. V shed 1 base, J shed 6 bases, and the junction held 6 bases outside the gene matches. The CDR3 loop spans 15 amino acids. Germline assignment: CDR1 LNHDA and CDR2 SQIVND (reference sequence). The CDR3 protein is CASSIGSRGIQPQHF. The CDR3 DNA is TGTGCCAGTAGTATAGGTTCCAGGGGGATTCAGCCCCAGCATTTT.

The chain joins TRBV4-2 to TRBJ2-1; 7 bases are a match to TRBD1. The J segment lost 13 bases and the V segment lost 4 bases, leaving 16 bases of the junction unmatched. The CDR3 has 15 residues. Germline assignment: CDR1 LGHNA and CDR2 YNFKEQ. DNA of the CDR3: TGTGCCAGCAGCCCCCCGGGGACAGCGACATCGATTCAGTTCTTC. Its protein is CASSPPGTATSIQFF.

The rearrangement uses TRBV27 and TRBJ2-2, with no clear D. In germline, CDR1 is MNHEY, CDR2 SMNVEV (reference sequence). V was cut by 10 bases and J by 6 bases, with 12 bases left in between. This CDR3 comprises 12 residues. CDR3 sequence reads: CATRGVAGELFF. The CDR3 nucleotides are TGTGCCACCCGAGGTGTAGCCGGGGAGCTGTTTTTT.

The chain is built from TRBV28 and TRBJ2-7, with 9 bases that match TRBD2. Germline CDR1 is MDHEN and CDR2 is SYDVKM. J gave up 0 bases and V 1 base, and 7 bases lay outside the gene matches. CDR3 length: 17 residues. The DNA of the CDR3 is TGTGCCAGCAGTTTATTAAAGAGCGGGAGGCCCTCCTACGAGCAGTACTTC. Translated, it gives CASSLLKSGRPSYEQYF.

The gene calls are TRBV7-8 and TRBJ2-7, with 7 bases fitting TRBD2. After removal of 4 bases from V and 6 bases from J, the junction contained 9 bases not matched to a gene. From germline, CDR1 is SGHVS and CDR2 FQNEAQ. The CDR3 loop spans 14 amino acids. The CDR3 DNA reads as TGTGCCAGCAGCTGGGAGCGGGAAACGGGCGAGCAGTACTTC. As protein: CASSWERETGEQYF.